What follows are 17 T cell receptor beta chains derived from one specimen sequenced in a study of vaccination and CD4 T cells after COVID-19. Treatment meaning: approximately 9-day PBMC culture with coronavirus spike peptide pools or control peptides (ViraFEST assay). Sequence data for DNA of cultured CD4+ T cells were generated by the Oncomine TCR Beta short-read assay. In TCRdb, the PCR reads were re-called with MiXCR into one record per CDR3 protein. The sample holds 8,000 to 8,500 distinct CDR3 sequences, around 60% seen once. The antigens these receptors bind are not known. The sequencing sample was made of CD4+ T cells from blood, cultured in vitro. Receptors originate from a human donor who had recovered from COVID-19.

This chain uses TRBV7-9 with TRBJ1-2; the D gene is possibly TRBD1 (6 bases). The V end was cut by 5 bases, the J end by 8 bases, with 21 bases between. The CDR3 length is 15 residues. The germline gives CDR1 SEHNR, CDR2 FQNEAQ (reference sequence). CDR3 in amino acids: CASSLRGGDQEGYTF. The CDR3 region has the DNA TGTGCCAGCAGCCTAAGAGGGGGGGATCAGGAAGGCTACACCTTC.

This clonotype was recorded a few times. The chain uses TRBV19 and TRBJ2-2; TRBD2 might be the D (5 bases). V lost 5 bases to trimming and J lost 1 base, with 11 bases between them. The length of the CDR3 is 15 residues. Per the germline V gene, CDR1 is LNHDA and CDR2 is SQIVND (reference sequence). CDR3 DNA: TGTGCCAGTAGTCTGCGGAGCGGGAACACCGGGGAGCTGTTTTTT. Its translation: CASSLRSGNTGELFF.

This clonotype has a handful of counts. This sequence joins TRBV21-1 and TRBJ2-7. TRBV21-1 has pseudogene status. CDR3 length: 12 residues. The CDR3 reads CAWRLASYEQYF. CDR3 nucleotide sequence: TGTGCCTGGCGGCTTGCCTCCTACGAGCAGTACTTC.

By share, this clonotype counts as large. J is TRBJ1-4 and V is TRBV6-1; D might be TRBD1 (5 bases). Germline lookup yields CDR1 MNHNS and CDR2 SASEGT. There are 14 residues in the CDR3. V shed 9 bases and J shed 7 bases, with 18 bases lying between them. CDR3 nucleotide sequence: TGTGCCAGTACAGGACGGCTAGGGGTTGAAAAACTGTTTTTT. Its protein is CASTGRLGVEKLFF.

This clonotype was counted a few times. The chain joins TRBV20-1 to TRBJ1-1; 8 bases are shared with TRBD1. From germline, CDR1 is DFQATT and CDR2 SNEGSKA (reference sequence). The CDR3 has 14 residues. V was clipped by 3 bases and J by 0 bases; unmatched bases: 3. The CDR3 reads CSARRQGMNTEAFF. In DNA form, the CDR3 reads TGCAGTGCTAGGAGACAGGGGATGAACACTGAAGCTTTCTTT.

The chain is built from TRBV6-2 or TRBV6-3 and TRBJ2-7, with 11 bases fitting TRBD2. V shed 5 bases, J shed 1 base, and the junction held 13 bases outside the gene matches. From germline, CDR1 is MNHEY and CDR2 SVGEGT. CDR3 length: 18 amino acids. Written as DNA, the CDR3 is TGTGCCAGCAGTGACCCCACCCGACTAGCGGGGCGATCCTACGAGCAGTACTTC. It codes for CASSDPTRLAGRSYEQYF.

The J gene is TRBJ2-5, the V gene TRBV7-2; TRBD1 matches 11 bases. The germline CDR1 and CDR2 sequences are SGHTA and FQGNSA. Trimming at V came to 4 bases and at J to 7 bases, leaving 11 bases not matched to a gene. The length of the CDR3 is 16 residues. DNA for the CDR3: TGTGCCAGCAGCTCCTTGGGACAGGGGGTAGGGTTGACCCAGTACTTC. Protein sequence: CASSSLGQGVGLTQYF.

This CDR3 is CAWSVLQGSSYNSPLHF. The CDR3 bases are TGTGCCTGGAGTGTCTTACAGGGAAGCTCCTATAATTCACCCCTCCACTTT. The rearrangement uses TRBV30 and TRBJ1-6; D perhaps matches TRBD1 (6 bases). The CDR3 spans 17 residues. Trimming removed 0 bases at V and 0 bases at J, with 12 bases between. The germline CDR1 and CDR2 sequences are GTSNPN and SVGIG (reference sequence).

Comments on this clonotype: The junction differs from germline at one of its ends, possibly a read error. V is TRBV24-1 and J is TRBJ2-2, with D unclear. CDR1 is KGHDR, CDR2 SFDVKD, per germline. The CDR3 covers 15 residues. CDR3 bases: TGTGTCACCAGTGATCGGACCAGCAACACCGGGGAGCTGTTTTTT. It yields the protein CVTSDRTSNTGELFF.

This chain connects TRBV9 to TRBJ2-7; TRBD1 matches at 7 bases. Germline V gives CDR1 SGDLS, CDR2 YYNGEE. The CDR3 consists of 16 residues. V gave up 4 bases and J gave up 0 bases; unmatched junction bases: 10. CDR3 protein: CASSPGEGQSSYEQYF. Here the CDR3 DNA reads TGTGCCAGCAGCCCGGGTGAGGGACAGAGCTCCTACGAGCAGTACTTC.

The chain recombines TRBV11-1 with TRBJ1-2, with D possibly being TRBD1 (6 bases). The CDR3 spans 13 residues. The V and J ends lost 4 bases and 4 bases respectively, with 10 bases between them. Germline V gives CDR1 SGHAT, CDR2 FQDESV (reference sequence). The CDR3, as DNA: TGTGCCAGCAGCTCTCGGGACACCTATGGCTACACCTTC. Its translation: CASSSRDTYGYTF.

The chain joins TRBV19 to TRBJ2-1; weak D call: TRBD2 (6 bases). The CDR3 contains 14 residues. The V gene's germline CDR1 is LNHDA and CDR2 SQIVND (reference sequence). Deletions cut 6 bases from V and 5 bases from J, with 14 bases between. Written as DNA, the CDR3 is TGTGCCAGTAGCTTTCTGGCGGGGAACAATGAGCAGTTCTTC. It encodes CASSFLAGNNEQFF.

The V and J genes are TRBV7-3 and TRBJ1-1; D gene ambiguous. Trimming cost V 0 bases and J 1 base, with 6 bases left between them. Germline CDR1 and CDR2: SGHTA and FQGTGA. This CDR3 comprises 14 residues. Here the CDR3 DNA reads TGTGCCAGCAGCTTAACAGGGCCGAACACTGAAGCTTTCTTT. It codes for CASSLTGPNTEAFF. The full variable domain, rest sourced from reference TRBV7-3 and TRBJ1-1, is GAGVSQTPSNKVTEKGKYVELRCDPISGHTALYWYRQSLGQGPEFLIYFQGTGAADDSGLPNDRFFAVRPEGSVSTLKIQRTERGDSAVYLCASSLTGPNTEAFFGQGTRLTVV.

The rearrangement links TRBV2 to TRBJ2-1, with 8 nucleotides matching TRBD2. J was trimmed by 3 bases and V by 3 bases; bases with no gene match: 7. The CDR3 runs 16 residues. The germline V gene has CDR1 SNHLY and CDR2 FYNNEI. CDR3 nucleotide sequence: TGTGCCAGCAGTGACGTTAGGACTAGCAGCTACAATGAGCAGTTCTTC. The encoded protein is CASSDVRTSSYNEQFF.

This clonotype was found a few times. This chain links TRBV6-5 with TRBJ2-7; D is unclear. Germline CDR1 reads MNHEY; CDR2 reads SVGAGI. This CDR3 region has 16 residues. V was pared by 0 bases and J by 3 bases, with 15 bases between. As DNA, the CDR3 is TGTGCCAGCAGTTACTCCCTCCCCGATTTTCACTACGAGCAGTACTTC. Amino acids: CASSYSLPDFHYEQYF.

CDR3 sequence reads: CASTPGEGRSYNEQFF. Here the CDR3 DNA reads TGTGCCAGTACCCCTGGGGAGGGCCGGTCCTACAATGAGCAGTTCTTC. The chain couples TRBV19 to TRBJ2-1, with 7 bases matching TRBD2. The V and J ends lost 7 bases and 1 base, in that order; junction bases with no gene match: 10. The germline V gene encodes CDR1 LNHDA and CDR2 SQIVND (reference sequence). This CDR3 contains 16 residues.

The rearrangement joins TRBV6-2 or TRBV6-3 to TRBJ2-4, with TRBD2 matching 8 bases. There are 16 residues in the CDR3. In germline, CDR1 is MNHEY, CDR2 SVGEGT. With V trimmed by 7 bases and J by 1 base, 9 bases remained unmatched. This CDR3 reads CASKPGGSSAKNIQYF. The CDR3 region has the DNA TGTGCCAGCAAACCGGGGGGGAGTTCGGCCAAAAACATTCAGTACTTC.